The entry below gives a single T cell receptor (beta chain) sequence along with its context. This record comes from a study of T cell changes during pregnancy in multiple sclerosis. The repertoire was sequenced with immunoSEQ multiplex PCR; TCRdb's copy has only in-frame clones and lacks some. The sample consists of tens of thousands of clones, about 96% of them appearing once. CDR3 size: 17 residues. V was cut by 1 base and J by 0 bases, with 15 bases left in between. CDR1 MGHDK and CDR2 SYGVNS come from the germline V gene. This chain uses TRBV25-1 with TRBJ1-1; D might be TRBD1 (6 bases). The receptor's source is a female donor with multiple sclerosis, enrolled in a pregnancy study. Sample: peripheral blood, taken in the second trimester of pregnancy. The CDR3 DNA sequence: TGTGCCAGCAGTGAATGGGTCTCGGGGACAATGAACACTGAAGCTTTCTTT. This sequence encodes CASSEWVSGTMNTEAFF.